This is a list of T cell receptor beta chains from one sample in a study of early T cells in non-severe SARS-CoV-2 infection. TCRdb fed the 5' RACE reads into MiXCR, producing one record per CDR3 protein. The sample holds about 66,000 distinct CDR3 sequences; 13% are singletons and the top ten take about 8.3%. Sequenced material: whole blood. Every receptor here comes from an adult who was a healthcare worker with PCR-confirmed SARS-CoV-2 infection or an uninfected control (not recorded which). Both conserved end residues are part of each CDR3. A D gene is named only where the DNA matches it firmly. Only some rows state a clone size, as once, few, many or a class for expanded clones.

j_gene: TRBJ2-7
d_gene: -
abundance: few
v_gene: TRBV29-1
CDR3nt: TGCAGCGTTGGTCTGGACGGCTCCTACGAGCAGTACTTC
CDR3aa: CSVGLDGSYEQYF

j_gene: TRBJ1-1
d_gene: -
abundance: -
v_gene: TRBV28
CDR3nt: TGTGCCGTAACAGGGCTCATGAACACTGAAGCTTTCTTT
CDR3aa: CAVTGLMNTEAFF

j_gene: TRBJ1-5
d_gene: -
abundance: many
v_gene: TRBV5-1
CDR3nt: TGCGCCAGCAGCCGGGACCCGGGAGGTCAGCCCCAGCATTTT
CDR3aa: CASSRDPGGQPQHF

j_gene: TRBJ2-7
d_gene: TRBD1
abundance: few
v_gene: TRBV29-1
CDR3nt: TGCAGCGTTACACCGGGACAGGGTAGCGAGCAGTACTTC
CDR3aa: CSVTPGQGSEQYF

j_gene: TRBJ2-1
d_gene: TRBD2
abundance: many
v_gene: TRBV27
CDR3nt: TGTGCCAGCAGTGCGATAGCGGGGAGCTCCTACAATGAGCAGTTCTTC
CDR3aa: CASSAIAGSSYNEQFF

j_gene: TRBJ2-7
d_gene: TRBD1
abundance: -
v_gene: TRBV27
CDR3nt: TGTGCCAGCAGTCAGACAGGGTACGAGCAGTACTTC
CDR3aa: CASSQTGYEQYF

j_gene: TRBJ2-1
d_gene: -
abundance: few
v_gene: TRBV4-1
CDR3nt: TGCGCCAGCAGCTACGTAGGGAGTGAGCAGTTCTTC
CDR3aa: CASSYVGSEQFF

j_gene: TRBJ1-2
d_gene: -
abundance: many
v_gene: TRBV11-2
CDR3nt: TGTGCCAGCAGCTTAGGGCAGGTAGCTAACTATGGCTACACCTTC
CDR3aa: CASSLGQVANYGYTF

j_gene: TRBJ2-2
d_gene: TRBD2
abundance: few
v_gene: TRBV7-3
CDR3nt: TGTGCCAGCAGCTCCCACGCGAGCGGGGCTAACACCGGGGAGCTGTTTTTT
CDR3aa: CASSSHASGANTGELFF

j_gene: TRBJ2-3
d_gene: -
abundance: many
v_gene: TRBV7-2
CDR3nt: TGTGCCAGCAGCTACGGCAGAATCACAGATACGCAGTATTTT
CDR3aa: CASSYGRITDTQYF

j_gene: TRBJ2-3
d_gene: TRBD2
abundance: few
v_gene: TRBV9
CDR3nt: TGTGCCAGCAGCGTATTCGGCGGGAGGAGCACAGATACGCAGTATTTT
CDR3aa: CASSVFGGRSTDTQYF

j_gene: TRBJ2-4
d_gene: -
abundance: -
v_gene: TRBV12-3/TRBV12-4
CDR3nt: TGTGCCAGCAGTCTCCGCCGGCTAGCCAAAAACATTCAGTACTTC
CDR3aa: CASSLRRLAKNIQYF

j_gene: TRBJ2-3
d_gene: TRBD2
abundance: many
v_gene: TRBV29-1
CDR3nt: TGCAGCGTTAAAGCGGGAGCGGGTCCAGATACGCAGTATTTT
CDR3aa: CSVKAGAGPDTQYF

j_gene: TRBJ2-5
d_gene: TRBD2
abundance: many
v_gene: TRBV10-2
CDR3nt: TGCGCCAGCAGAGAGCGGGGAGGCCTAGGGACCCAGTACTTC
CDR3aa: CASRERGGLGTQYF

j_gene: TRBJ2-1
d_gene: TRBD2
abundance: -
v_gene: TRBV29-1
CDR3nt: TGCAGCGTGCGTCTAGCGGGGGCCTACAATGAGCAGTTCTTC
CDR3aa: CSVRLAGAYNEQFF